The 10 T cell receptor beta chains in this list originate from one sample, sequenced in a study of cytomegalovirus exposure and HLA in healthy donors. Vbeta (60) and Jbeta (13) primers were used in the PCR. TCRdb's copy holds only in-frame clones and misses some; the assay was immunoSEQ multiplex PCR. The table has 120,000 to 150,000 clones, under 80% seen once. Material for sequencing was PBMCs. These TCRs come from a male donor in good health and CMV-seronegative.

Worth noting for this clone: One end of the junction varies from germline; a read error may be responsible. This rearrangement joins TRBV7-7 to TRBJ1-4, with 10 bases identical to TRBD1. There are 15 residues in the CDR3. CDR1 and CDR2 from the germline V gene are SSHAT and FNYEAQ (reference sequence). This CDR3 reads CASSLGTGVGEKLFF. The CDR3 DNA is TGTGCTAGCAGCTTAGGGACAGGGGTTGGTGAAAAACTGTTTTTT.

As concerns this clone: Germline and junction disagree at one end, which may indicate a read error. The genes are TRBV6-5 and TRBJ1-2; 8 bases are a match to TRBD1. The V gene's germline CDR1 is MNHEY and CDR2 SVGAGI. The CDR3 sequence is 13 residues long. CDR3 protein: CASTRQGTAGYPF. The CDR3 DNA reads TGTGCCAGCACCCGACAGGGGACGGCTGGCTACCCCTTC.

V gene TRBV19 combines with J gene TRBJ2-6, with a possible D match to TRBD1 (5 bases). In germline, CDR1 is LNHDA, CDR2 SQIVND (reference sequence). Trimming pared 4 bases from V and 2 bases from J, leaving 6 bases between. The CDR3 extends over 14 amino acids. CDR3 sequence reads: CASSTGTGANVLTF. In DNA form, the CDR3 reads TGTGCCAGTAGTACAGGGACTGGGGCCAACGTCCTGACTTTC.

V usage is TRBV5-4 and J usage is TRBJ2-2; D remains unclear. V was shortened by 0 bases and J by 4 bases, with 4 bases between the two germline ends. The CDR3 contains 13 residues. Germline V gene lookup returns CDR1 SGHNT and CDR2 YYREEE (reference sequence). The CDR3 DNA is TGTGCCAGCAGCTTGGCAGGCACCGGGGAGCTGTTTTTT. It codes for CASSLAGTGELFF.

CDR3 residues: CAISDRKDRFSPLHF. The DNA of the CDR3 is TGTGCCATCAGTGACCGCAAGGACAGGTTTTCACCCCTCCACTTT. The J gene is TRBJ1-6, the V gene TRBV10-3, with TRBD1 matching 7 bases. This CDR3 comprises 15 residues. Germline V gives CDR1 ENHRY, CDR2 SYGVKD. Trimming removed 3 bases from V and 9 bases from J; junction bases left unmatched: 8.

This clone was detected once. The chain is built from TRBV5-1 and TRBJ2-1; no definite D call. CDR1 and CDR2 from the germline V gene are SGHRS and YFSETQ. Between the trimmed V and J ends, which lost 0 bases and 6 bases, there was a span of 13 bases. The CDR3 is 15 residues long. CDR3 in DNA: TGCGCCAGCAGCTTGGTATTTTGGGCCCCCAATGAGCAGTTCTTC. Translated, it gives CASSLVFWAPNEQFF.

The J gene is TRBJ2-1, the V gene TRBV13; 7 nucleotides agree with TRBD2. CDR3 size: 12 residues. Germline V gives CDR1 PRHDT, CDR2 FYEKMQ (reference sequence). V shed 5 bases, J shed 14 bases, and the junction held 9 bases outside the gene matches. For the CDR3, the DNA is TGTGCCAGCAGCCTCCCTCAGCGGGGCAAGTTCTTC. It translates to CASSLPQRGKFF.

The V gene is TRBV27, the J gene TRBJ2-1; D is uncertain. CDR1 is MNHEY and CDR2 is SMNVEV in the germline V gene (reference sequence). Trimming pared 2 bases from V and 0 bases from J, leaving 8 bases between. CDR3 size: 15 residues. The CDR3 nucleotides are TGTGCCAGCAGTTTAACCGGGTCCTCCTACAATGAGCAGTTCTTC. Translated, it gives CASSLTGSSYNEQFF.

The CDR3 sequence: CASSYSGRGDYEQYF. CDR3 in DNA: TGTGCCAGCAGTTACTCTGGCAGGGGAGACTACGAGCAGTACTTC. The chain uses TRBV6-6 and TRBJ2-7, with a tentative D call TRBD1 (6 bases). This CDR3 region has 15 residues. Trimming took off 0 bases at V and 3 bases at J, with 12 bases between the two ends. CDR1 is MNHNY, CDR2 SVGAGI, per germline (reference sequence).

This chain connects TRBV5-1 to TRBJ1-6; 7 bases fit TRBD1. The CDR3 extends over 16 amino acids. Per germline, CDR1 SGHRS and CDR2 YFSETQ. After removal of 1 base from V and 6 bases from J, the junction contained 7 bases not matched to a gene. CDR3 sequence reads: CASSLQQGLINSPLHF. DNA of the CDR3: TGCGCCAGCAGCTTGCAACAGGGGTTAATTAATTCACCCCTCCACTTT.